This record looks at one TCR beta chain sequence and its context. What it binds is not known. TCRdb re-derived calls from the 5' RACE reads in MiXCR, one entry per CDR3 protein. The repertoire includes more than 1.5 million distinct CDR3 sequences, 25% to 35% of them detected once, and about 0.25% sits in the top ten. The germline V gene has CDR1 DFQATT and CDR2 SNEGSKA (reference sequence). This CDR3 is built from 15 residues. V gave up 1 base and J gave up 0 bases, with 10 bases separating them. The sample originates from a study of identical twins. Study-wide results and limits: Because invariant MAIT and iNKT cells could be present, zero-insertion analyses could be partly confounded. While abundant cord blood beta clonotypes carried fewer insertions, memory repertoires showed no such pattern.

The receptor's source is a newborn girl in good health. This rearrangement joins TRBV20-1 to TRBJ2-1; D could derive from TRBD1 or TRBD2 (6 bases each). Material: cord blood. This CDR3 is CSARAGASSYNEQFF. CDR3 nucleotide sequence: TGCAGTGCTAGAGCGGGGGCGAGCTCCTACAATGAGCAGTTCTTC.